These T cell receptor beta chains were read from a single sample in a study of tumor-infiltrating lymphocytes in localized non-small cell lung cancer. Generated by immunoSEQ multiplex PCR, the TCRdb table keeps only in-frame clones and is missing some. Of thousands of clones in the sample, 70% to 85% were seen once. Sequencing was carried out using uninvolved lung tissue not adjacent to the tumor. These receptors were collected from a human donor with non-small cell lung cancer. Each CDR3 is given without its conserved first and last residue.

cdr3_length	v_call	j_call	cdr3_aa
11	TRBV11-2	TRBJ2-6	ASRFSGANVLT
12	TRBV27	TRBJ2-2	ASSFSVKTGELF
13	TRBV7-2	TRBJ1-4	ASSLQSSGREKLF
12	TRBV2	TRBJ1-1	ASRGTDFNTEAF
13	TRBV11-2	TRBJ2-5	ASSLEGGSRETQY
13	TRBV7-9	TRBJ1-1	ASSLTPGQNTEAF
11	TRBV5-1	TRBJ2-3	ASSGPFRGTQY
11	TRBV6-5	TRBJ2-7	ATSRDRGYEQY
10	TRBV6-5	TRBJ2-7	ASSGHPYEQY
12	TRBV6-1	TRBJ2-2	ASRLAGDTGELF
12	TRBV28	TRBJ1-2	ASSRGQADYGYT
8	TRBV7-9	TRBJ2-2	AGLAGELF
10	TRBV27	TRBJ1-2	ASSSGPYGYT
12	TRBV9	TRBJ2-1	ASSVRAGLTEQF
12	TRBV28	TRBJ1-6	ASRPGRGHSPLH
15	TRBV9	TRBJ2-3	ASSPRGGPENTDTQY
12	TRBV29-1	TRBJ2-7	SVRLAGGSYEQY
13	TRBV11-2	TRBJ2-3	ASSPLAGGKDTQY
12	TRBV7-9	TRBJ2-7	ASSERGGRGEQY
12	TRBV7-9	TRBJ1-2	ASSSLRGDYGYT
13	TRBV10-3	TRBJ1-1	AIRPSGDRGTEAF
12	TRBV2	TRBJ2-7	ASRDRIAAGEQY